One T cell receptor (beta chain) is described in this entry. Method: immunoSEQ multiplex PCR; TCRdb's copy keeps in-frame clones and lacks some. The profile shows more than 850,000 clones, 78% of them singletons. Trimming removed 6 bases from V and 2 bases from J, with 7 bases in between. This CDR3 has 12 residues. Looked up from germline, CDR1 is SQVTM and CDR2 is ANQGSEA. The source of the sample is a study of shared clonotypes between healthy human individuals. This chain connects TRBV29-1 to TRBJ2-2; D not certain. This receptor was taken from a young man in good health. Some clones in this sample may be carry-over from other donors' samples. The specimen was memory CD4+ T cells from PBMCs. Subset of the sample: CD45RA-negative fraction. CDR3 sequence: CSVSENTGELFF. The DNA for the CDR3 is TGCAGCGTCTCAGAAAACACCGGGGAGCTGTTTTTT.